This entry features one T cell receptor beta chain sequence. These data are taken from a study of blood T cell repertoires in COVID-19. Study-wide context: Researchers got acute and convalescent COVID-19 samples from the United States, Italy and Spain.

Clones were read by immunoSEQ multiplex PCR, and TCRdb kept only the in-frame ones, dropping some. The sample consists of around 170,000 clones, about 74% of them appearing once. This CDR3 has 17 amino acids. Germline V CDR1 and CDR2: KGHDR, SFDVKD. J gave up 6 bases and V 2 bases, and 12 bases lay outside the gene matches. The genes are TRBV24-1 and TRBJ1-2; TRBD1 aligns across 9 bases. The sequenced material came from peripheral blood. This receptor was obtained from an elderly woman with acute or convalescent COVID-19. The CDR3 loop is CATSDSTGQGGGDGYTF. The CDR3, as DNA: TGTGCCACCAGTGATTCCACGGGACAGGGTGGTGGTGATGGCTACACCTTC.